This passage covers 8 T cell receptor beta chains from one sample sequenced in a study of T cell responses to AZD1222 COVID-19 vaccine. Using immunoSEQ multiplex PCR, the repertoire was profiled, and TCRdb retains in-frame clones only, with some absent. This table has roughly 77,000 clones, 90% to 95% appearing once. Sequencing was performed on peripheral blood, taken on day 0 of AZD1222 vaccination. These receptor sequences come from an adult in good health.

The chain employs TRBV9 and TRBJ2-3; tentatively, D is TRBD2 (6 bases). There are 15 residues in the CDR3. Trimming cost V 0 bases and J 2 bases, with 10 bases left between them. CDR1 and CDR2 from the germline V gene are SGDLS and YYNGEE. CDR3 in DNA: TGTGCCAGCAGCGTAGTGGCGGGGACCACAGATACGCAGTATTTT. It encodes CASSVVAGTTDTQYF.

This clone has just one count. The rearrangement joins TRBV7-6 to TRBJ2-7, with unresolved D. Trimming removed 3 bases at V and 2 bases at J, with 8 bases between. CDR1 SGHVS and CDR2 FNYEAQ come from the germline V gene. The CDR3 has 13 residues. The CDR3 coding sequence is TGTGCCAGCAGCTTCTTGGGAACCTACGAGCAGTACTTC. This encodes CASSFLGTYEQYF.

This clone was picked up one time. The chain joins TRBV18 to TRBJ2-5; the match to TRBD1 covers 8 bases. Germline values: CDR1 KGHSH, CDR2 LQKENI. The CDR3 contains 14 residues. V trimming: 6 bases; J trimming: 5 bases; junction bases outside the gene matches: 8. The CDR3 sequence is CASSQQGVWETQYF. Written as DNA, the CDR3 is TGTGCCAGCTCGCAACAGGGGGTCTGGGAGACCCAGTACTTC.

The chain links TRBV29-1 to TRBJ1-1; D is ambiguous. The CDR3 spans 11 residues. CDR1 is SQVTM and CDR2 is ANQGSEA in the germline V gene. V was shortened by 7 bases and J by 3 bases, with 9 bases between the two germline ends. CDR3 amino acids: CSGRDYTEAFF. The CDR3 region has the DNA TGCAGCGGCAGAGACTACACTGAAGCTTTCTTT.

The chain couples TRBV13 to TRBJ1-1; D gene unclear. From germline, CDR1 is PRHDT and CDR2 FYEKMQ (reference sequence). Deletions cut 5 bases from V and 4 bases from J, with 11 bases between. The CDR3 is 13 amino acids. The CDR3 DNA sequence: TGTGCCAGCAGCGGGTCACATGCCACTGAAGCTTTCTTT. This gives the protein CASSGSHATEAFF.

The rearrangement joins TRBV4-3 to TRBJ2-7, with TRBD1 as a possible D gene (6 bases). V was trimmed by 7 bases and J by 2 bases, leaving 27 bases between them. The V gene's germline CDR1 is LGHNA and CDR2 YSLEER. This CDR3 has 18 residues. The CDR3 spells CASILYGVIQGLPYEQYF. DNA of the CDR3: TGCGCCAGCATCCTATATGGGGTAATACAGGGTCTCCCCTACGAGCAGTACTTC.

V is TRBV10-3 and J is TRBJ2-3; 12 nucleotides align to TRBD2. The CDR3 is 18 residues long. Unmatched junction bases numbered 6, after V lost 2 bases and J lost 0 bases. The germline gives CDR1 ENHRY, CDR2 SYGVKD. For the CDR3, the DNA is TGTGCCATCAGTGAGCCCGGGACTAGCGGGTATAGCACAGATACGCAGTATTTT. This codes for CAISEPGTSGYSTDTQYF.

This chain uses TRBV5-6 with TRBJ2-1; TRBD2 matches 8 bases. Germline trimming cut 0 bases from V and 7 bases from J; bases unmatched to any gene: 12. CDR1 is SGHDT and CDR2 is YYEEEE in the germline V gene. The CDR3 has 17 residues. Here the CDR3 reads CASSLGFERGPVNEQFF. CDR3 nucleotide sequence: TGTGCCAGCAGCTTGGGGTTTGAGCGGGGGCCGGTAAATGAGCAGTTCTTC.